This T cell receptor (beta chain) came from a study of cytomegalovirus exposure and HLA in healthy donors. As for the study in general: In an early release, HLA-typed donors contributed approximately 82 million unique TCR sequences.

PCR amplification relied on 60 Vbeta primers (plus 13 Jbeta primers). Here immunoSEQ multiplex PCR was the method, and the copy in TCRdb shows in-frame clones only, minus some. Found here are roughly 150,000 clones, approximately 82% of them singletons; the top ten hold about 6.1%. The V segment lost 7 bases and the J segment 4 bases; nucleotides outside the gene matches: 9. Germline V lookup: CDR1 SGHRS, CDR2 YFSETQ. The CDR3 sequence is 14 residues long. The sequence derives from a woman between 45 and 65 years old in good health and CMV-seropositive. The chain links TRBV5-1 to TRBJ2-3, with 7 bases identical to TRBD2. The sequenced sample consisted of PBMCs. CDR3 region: CASRSSGDSDTQYF. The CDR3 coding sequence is TGCGCCAGCCGGTCCAGCGGGGATTCAGATACGCAGTATTTT. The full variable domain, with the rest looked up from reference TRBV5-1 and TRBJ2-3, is KAGVTQTPRYLIKTRGQQVTLSCSPISGHRSVSWYQQTPGQGLQFLFEYFSETQRNKGNFPGRFSGRQFSNSRSEMNVSTLELGDSALYLCASRSSGDSDTQYFGPGTRLTVL.